Given below is one T cell receptor (beta chain) in context. Its antigen remains unknown. As for treatment: approximately 18 received Ad26.COV2.S at low or high dose, single or two shots; about 5 received placebo; per-sample allocation not given. Sampling was done on day 63 after the first vaccine or placebo injection. This adult donor, from Boston, was 18-55 years old. V gave up 5 bases and J gave up 2 bases; unmatched junction bases: 9. Germline lookup yields CDR1 MDHEN and CDR2 SYDVKM. The CDR3 runs 17 residues. These data belong to a study of Ad26.COV2.S vaccination and SARS-CoV-2 variants. General study findings and limits: Total responses of T cells may have been underestimated by the analyses of TCR breadth and depth.

Produced via immunoSEQ multiplex PCR; TCRdb's table is partial and in-frame only. The sample has more than 400,000 clones, 90% seen once; the top ten hold approximately 4.3%. Here the sequenced sample was peripheral blood, taken in a trial of Ad26.COV2.S vaccine versus placebo. This clonotype originated in a person between 18 and 59 years old who received the Ad26.COV2.S COVID-19 vaccine or a placebo. The V gene is TRBV28, the J gene TRBJ2-1; TRBD2 aligns across 10 bases. CDR3 region: CASSGPRTSGTYNEQFF. In nucleotides, the CDR3 is TGTGCCAGCAGTGGGCCCCGGACTAGCGGTACCTACAATGAGCAGTTCTTC.